Listed below are T cell receptor beta chains from one sample, sequenced in a study of blood T cell repertoires in COVID-19. TCRdb's table, derived via immunoSEQ multiplex PCR, lists solely in-frame clones and lacks some. The data show some 28,000 clones, around four fifths seen once. The sequencing sample was made of peripheral blood. Receptors were obtained from a man in his 70s with acute or convalescent COVID-19. Each CDR3 is given with its conserved first and last residue. The D gene is left open where the match is weak. Not all rows give a size; the values are once, few, many and, for expanded clones, a class.

len,j_gene,d_gene,abundance,v_gene,CDR3nt,CDR3aa
14,TRBJ2-5,-,-,TRBV13,TGTGCCAGCAGCCTGGCGGGGGCAAAAGAGACCCAGTACTTC,CASSLAGAKETQYF
14,TRBJ1-1,-,-,TRBV7-9,TGTGCCAGCAGCTTAGCGGGGCGGGGGTCCCTGGCTTTCTTT,CASSLAGRGSLAFF
15,TRBJ2-1,TRBD2,once,TRBV6-5,TGTGCCAGCAGTAAAACTAGCGGGGGCTCGGTAGAGCAGTTCTTC,CASSKTSGGSVEQFF
14,TRBJ1-1,TRBD1,-,TRBV19,TGTGCCAGTAGTGCGGGACAGGGGAACACTGAAGCTTTCTTT,CASSAGQGNTEAFF
14,TRBJ2-7,-,-,TRBV27,TGTGCCAGCAGTTTTACCGACAGCTTCTACGAGCAGTACTTC,CASSFTDSFYEQYF
14,TRBJ2-7,TRBD1,-,TRBV2,TGTGCCAGCCGACGGGACAGGCCGCCAGGGGAGCAGTACTTC,CASRRDRPPGEQYF
14,TRBJ2-7,-,-,TRBV7-9,TGTGCCAGCAGCTTCAGGGAAAGATCCTACGAGCAGTACTTC,CASSFRERSYEQYF
15,TRBJ2-1,TRBD1,-,TRBV6-2/TRBV6-3,TGTGCCAGCAGTAGGGTCCGGGACAGTCACAATGAGCAGTTCTTC,CASSRVRDSHNEQFF
13,TRBJ1-2,-,-,TRBV6-2/TRBV6-3,TGTGCCAGCAGCCGCAGACAGCCCTATGGCTACACCTTC,CASSRRQPYGYTF
12,TRBJ2-7,-,-,TRBV28,TGTGCCAGCACAGGCCAGCCCTACGAGCAGTACTTC,CASTGQPYEQYF
13,TRBJ2-7,TRBD1,-,TRBV12-3/TRBV12-4,TGTGCCAGCAGTCCCGGACAGGCCTACGAGCAGTACTTC,CASSPGQAYEQYF
16,TRBJ1-2,-,-,TRBV18,TGTGCCAGCTCACCAGATTCCACGTCGGTGTTTTATGGCTACACCTTC,CASSPDSTSVFYGYTF
20,TRBJ2-5,TRBD2,-,TRBV5-1,TGCGCCAGCAGCTACCCGGTACCCGGGACTAGCGGGGTTTCGACAGAGACCCAGTACTTC,CASSYPVPGTSGVSTETQYF
16,TRBJ2-3,TRBD2,-,TRBV5-1,TGCGCCAGCAGCTTTAGTGGCGGGAGCGGCACAGATACGCAGTATTTT,CASSFSGGSGTDTQYF
15,TRBJ1-1,TRBD1,few,TRBV27,TGTGCCAGCAGTCCCGGGACAGGGACGGGGACTGAAGCTTTCTTT,CASSPGTGTGTEAFF
13,TRBJ2-3,-,once,TRBV30,TGTGCCTGGACTCTCCCTAGCACAGATACGCAGTATTTT,CAWTLPSTDTQYF
15,TRBJ2-7,-,-,TRBV9,TGTGCCAGCAGCGTAGGGTTTCGAGATGTAAACGAGCAGTACTTC,CASSVGFRDVNEQYF
13,TRBJ2-5,TRBD2,-,TRBV5-4,TGTGCCAGCAGCCGGGGACTAGCGGAGACCCAGTACTTC,CASSRGLAETQYF